This T cell receptor beta chain was found in a study (dated by TCRdb to about 2013). Sequenced using an Illumina Genome Analyzer IIx. The public reads were reanalyzed by TCRdb: fastp trimming at Q25, MiXCR alignment, in-frame beta chains only. Each entry is one CDR3 protein sequence, shown with its most common DNA and genes. The table for this sample lists nearly 15,000 distinct CDR3 sequences; around 34% of them were counted only once. 15% to 20% of the sample comes from the top ten. Comments on this clonotype: The antigen it binds to is not known. No base qualities exist here, and no much larger clone lies one base off it.

Per the germline V gene (reference sequence), DFQATT is the CDR1 and SNEGSKA is the CDR2. Taken from cysteine to phenylalanine, the CDR3 has 14 residues. Of the read, only the CDR3 DNA is kept; its 42 bases are in frame from base 1. This clonotype originated in a human donor. The source material was blood. The sequence links TRBV20-1 to TRBJ2-7, and 7 junctional nucleotides match TRBD1. The CDR3 corresponds to CSFKSGTESYEQYF. The sequence in DNA is TGCAGCTTTAAATCCGGGACAGAATCCTACGAGCAGTACTTC.